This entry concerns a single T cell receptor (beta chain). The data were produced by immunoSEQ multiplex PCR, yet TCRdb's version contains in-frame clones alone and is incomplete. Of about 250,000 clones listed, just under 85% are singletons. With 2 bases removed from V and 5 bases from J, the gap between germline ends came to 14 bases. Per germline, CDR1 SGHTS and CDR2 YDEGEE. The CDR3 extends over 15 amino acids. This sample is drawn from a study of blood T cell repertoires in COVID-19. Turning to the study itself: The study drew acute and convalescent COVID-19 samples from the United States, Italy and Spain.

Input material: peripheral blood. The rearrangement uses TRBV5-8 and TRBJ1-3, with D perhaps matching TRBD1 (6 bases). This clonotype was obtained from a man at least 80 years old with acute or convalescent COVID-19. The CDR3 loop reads CASSFDRPTRNTIYF. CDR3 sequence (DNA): TGTGCCAGCAGCTTTGACAGGCCAACCCGAAACACCATATATTTT.